The 10 T cell receptor beta chains presented below share a single source sample, sequenced in a study of blood T cell repertoires in COVID-19 (dated by TCRdb to about 2020). The library relied on the immunoSEQ multiplex PCR assay. TCRdb mirrors the immuneACCESS table, restricted to in-frame sequences. Some clones are absent from its copies; in checked studies, under half trace to an unresolved V gene, and the reason for the others is unknown. Present in this sample are 100,000 to 130,000 clones, 88% of which were seen just once. The ten top clones hold roughly 2.3% of the sample. Sequenced material: peripheral blood. The receptors were sampled from a human donor in a cohort sampled during active COVID-19.

This chain links TRBV5-1 with TRBJ2-3; 9 bases fit TRBD1. There are 15 residues in the CDR3. The germline V gene has CDR1 SGHRS and CDR2 YFSETQ. V was clipped by 9 bases and J by 2 bases; unmatched bases: 10. The CDR3 region is CATRGGDRVTDTQYF. CDR3 sequence (DNA): TGCGCCACTCGAGGCGGGGACAGGGTCACAGATACGCAGTATTTT.

This clone was counted only a few times. The chain combines TRBV9 with TRBJ2-1, with 8 nucleotides matching TRBD2. J gave up 0 bases and V 4 bases, and 6 bases lay outside the gene matches. The CDR3 is 16 residues long. Germline CDR1 SGDLS, CDR2 YYNGEE. The CDR3 DNA reads TGTGCCAGCAGCCCCCGGGAGGGGAACTCCTACAATGAGCAGTTCTTC. It specifies CASSPREGNSYNEQFF.

The chain employs TRBV10-3 and TRBJ1-1, with D uncertain. Germline loops: CDR1 ENHRY, CDR2 SYGVKD. The germline V and J ends were trimmed by 0 bases and 0 bases, with 8 bases remaining between them. The CDR3 runs to 15 residues. Here the CDR3 DNA reads TGTGCCATCAGTGAGTCGGGAGGCATGAACACTGAAGCTTTCTTT. It encodes CAISESGGMNTEAFF.

The chain joins TRBV11-2 to TRBJ2-1; maybe TRBD1 (6 bases). V gave up 5 bases and J gave up 1 base, with 15 bases separating them. The CDR3 is made up of 16 amino acids. CDR1 is SGHAT, CDR2 FQNNGV, per germline. The CDR3 sequence: CASSGFRDTSYNEQFF. CDR3 coding DNA: TGTGCCAGCAGCGGATTCCGGGACACATCCTACAATGAGCAGTTCTTC.

The genes are TRBV28 and TRBJ2-7; no clear D. Germline V gives CDR1 MDHEN, CDR2 SYDVKM. The V end was cut by 1 base, the J end by 3 bases, with 4 bases between. The CDR3 consists of 12 residues. CDR3 in DNA: TGTGCCAGCAGTTTATCGTACTACGAGCAGTACTTC. It codes for CASSLSYYEQYF.

The chain links TRBV28 to TRBJ1-2, with 7 bases identical to TRBD1. This CDR3 spans 15 amino acids. With V trimmed by 3 bases and J by 8 bases, 12 bases remained unmatched. CDR1 is MDHEN, CDR2 SYDVKM, per germline. The DNA for the CDR3 is TGTGCCAGCAGTTTGGGCTCGACAGGGAAGGGCGGCTACACCTTC. Its protein is CASSLGSTGKGGYTF.

Worth noting for this clone: The junction departs from germline at one end; a sequencing error may be responsible. V gene TRBV3-1 (or the pseudogene TRBV3-2) combines with J gene TRBJ2-1; D perhaps matches TRBD1 (6 bases). The CDR3 spans 12 residues. Germline CDR1 and CDR2: LGHDT and YNNKEL (reference sequence). Here the CDR3 DNA reads TGTGCCAACAGCCAATCTACAGGGCCGCAGTTCTTC. Amino acid sequence: CANSQSTGPQFF.

The chain combines TRBV5-5 with TRBJ1-1; TRBD1 might be the D (5 bases). Trimming stripped 2 bases from V and 4 bases from J, with 15 bases between. This CDR3 spans 15 amino acids. Germline V gene sequence: CDR1 SGHKS, CDR2 YYEKEE (reference sequence). The CDR3: CASSLGVVQGTEAFF. The CDR3 DNA follows: TGTGCCAGCAGCTTAGGAGTGGTGCAGGGCACTGAAGCTTTCTTT.

V gene TRBV6-1 combines with J gene TRBJ1-3; D perhaps matches TRBD1 (5 bases). This CDR3 has 15 residues. The V end was cut by 3 bases, the J end by 2 bases, with 11 bases between. Germline CDR1 and CDR2: MNHNS and SASEGT. CDR3 protein: CASSEPGVAGNTIYF. The CDR3 DNA reads as TGTGCCAGCAGTGAGCCGGGGGTGGCTGGAAACACCATATATTTT.

This chain joins TRBV29-1 and TRBJ1-4; tentatively, D is TRBD1 (5 bases). The V gene lost 5 bases and the J gene lost 5 bases, with 15 bases spanning the gap. Per the germline V gene, CDR1 is SQVTM and CDR2 is ANQGSEA. The CDR3 sequence is 14 residues long. The CDR3 loop is CSVQQGNRNEKLFF. The DNA for the CDR3 is TGCAGCGTTCAGCAGGGTAATCGGAATGAAAAACTGTTTTTT. The full variable domain, rest sourced from reference TRBV29-1 and TRBJ1-4, is SAVISQKPSRDICQRGTSLTIQCQVDSQVTMMFWYRQQPGQSLTLIATANQGSEATYESGFVIDKFPISRPNLTFSTLTVSNMSPEDSSIYLCSVQQGNRNEKLFFGSGTQLSVL.